This T cell receptor beta chain was captured by sequencing in a study of blood T cell repertoires in COVID-19. About the research overall: Italy, Spain and the United States were the sources of the convalescent and acute COVID-19 samples. Sources were T cells, B-cell-depleted T cells, or PBMCs; the material itself was cDNA or gDNA.

Per the original data handling: Reference gene primer amplification gave nucleated cell count estimates. Sequencing was performed with immunoSEQ multiplex PCR; in TCRdb, only in-frame clones are kept and a portion is missing. The D gene and trimming were derived from the DNA, and the V and J assignments and clone size from that table. The sample lists 300,000 or so clones; around 90% were seen once. V lost 0 bases and J lost 8, with 11 bases in between. The CDR3 loop spans 14 amino acids. Germline loops: CDR1 MNHEY, CDR2 SMNVEV (reference sequence). Sequencing was performed on peripheral blood. This TCR derives from a woman aged 40 to 50 with acute or convalescent COVID-19. The chain links TRBV27 to TRBJ2-1; weak D call: TRBD1 (5 bases). CDR3 sequence reads: CASSLSVWGDEQFF. CDR3 coding DNA: TGTGCCAGCAGTTTATCGGTATGGGGCGATGAGCAGTTCTTC.